The present T cell receptor (beta chain) was sequenced within a study of T-cell memory formation after mild COVID-19. This clonotype was seen a few times. The antigen is not known. Notes on the study in general: Day 15 to 85 contracting clones showed balanced CD4/CD8; later expanders leaned CD4+.

The CDR3 totals 13 residues. V lost 3 bases, J lost 6 bases, and 11 bases lay in between. TCRdb reanalysed the 5' RACE reads using MiXCR and keeps one entry per CDR3 protein. Seen here are about 130,000 distinct CDR3 sequences, approximately 6.3% observed once, and the top ten hold over 2%. The chain recombines TRBV12-3 or TRBV12-4 with TRBJ1-1; possibly TRBD1 for D (5 bases). This TCR was recovered from an adult woman who had mild COVID-19 (a few samples of this study predate the infection). Cell type and time point are not known. The sequenced sample consisted of PBMCs or a T cell subset sorted from them (not recorded which). The CDR3 region is CASSFQGTAEAFF. The CDR3 nucleotides are TGTGCCAGCAGTTTTCAGGGTACAGCTGAAGCTTTCTTT.